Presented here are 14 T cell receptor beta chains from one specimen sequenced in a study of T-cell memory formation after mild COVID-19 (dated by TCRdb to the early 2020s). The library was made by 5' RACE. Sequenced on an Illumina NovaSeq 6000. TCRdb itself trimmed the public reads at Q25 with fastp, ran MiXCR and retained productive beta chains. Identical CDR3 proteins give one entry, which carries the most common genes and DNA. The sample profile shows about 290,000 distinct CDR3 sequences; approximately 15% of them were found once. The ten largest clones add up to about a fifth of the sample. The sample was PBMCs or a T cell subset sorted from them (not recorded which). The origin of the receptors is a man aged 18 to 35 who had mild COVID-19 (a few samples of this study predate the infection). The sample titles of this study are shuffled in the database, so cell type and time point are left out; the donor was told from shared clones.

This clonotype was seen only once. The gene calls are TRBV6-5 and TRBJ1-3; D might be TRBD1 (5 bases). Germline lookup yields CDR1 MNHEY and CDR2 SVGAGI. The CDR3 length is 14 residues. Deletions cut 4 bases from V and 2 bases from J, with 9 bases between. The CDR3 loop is CASSSPTAGNTIYF. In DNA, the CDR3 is TGTGCCAGCAGTTCCCCGACAGCTGGAAACACCATATATTTT.

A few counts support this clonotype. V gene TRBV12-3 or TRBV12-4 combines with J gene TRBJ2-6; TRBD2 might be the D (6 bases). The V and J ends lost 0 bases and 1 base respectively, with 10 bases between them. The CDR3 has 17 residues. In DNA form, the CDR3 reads TGTGCCAGCAGTTTAGCGGGGGGACTGTCTGGGGCCAACGTCCTGACTTTC. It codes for CASSLAGGLSGANVLTF.

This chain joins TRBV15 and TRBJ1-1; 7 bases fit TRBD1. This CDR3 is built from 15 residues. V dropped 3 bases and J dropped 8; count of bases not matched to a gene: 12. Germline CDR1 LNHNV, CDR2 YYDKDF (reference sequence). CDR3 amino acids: CATSRTLTGRLEAFF. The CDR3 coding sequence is TGTGCCACCAGCAGGACCCTGACAGGGAGGTTGGAAGCTTTCTTT.

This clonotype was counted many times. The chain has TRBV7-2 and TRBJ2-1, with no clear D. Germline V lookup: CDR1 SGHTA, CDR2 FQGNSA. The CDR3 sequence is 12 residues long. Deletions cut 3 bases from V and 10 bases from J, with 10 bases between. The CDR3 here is CASSFGRVEQFF. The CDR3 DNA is TGTGCCAGCAGCTTCGGACGTGTGGAGCAGTTCTTC.

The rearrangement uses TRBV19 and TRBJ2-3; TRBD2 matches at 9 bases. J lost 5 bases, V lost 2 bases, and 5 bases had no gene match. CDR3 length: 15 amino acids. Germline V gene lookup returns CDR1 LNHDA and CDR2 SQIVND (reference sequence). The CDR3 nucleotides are TGTGCCAGTAGTATACTAGCGGGGTGGCGAGATACGCAGTATTTT. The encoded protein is CASSILAGWRDTQYF.

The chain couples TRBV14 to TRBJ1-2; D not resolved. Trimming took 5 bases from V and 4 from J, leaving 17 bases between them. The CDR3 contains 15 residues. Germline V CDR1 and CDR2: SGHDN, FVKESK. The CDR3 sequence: CASSLTPGGGYGYTF. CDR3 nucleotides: TGTGCCAGCAGCTTAACACCGGGCGGTGGCTATGGCTACACCTTC.

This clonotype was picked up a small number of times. CDR3 bases: TGTGCCAGCAGACCCCGGGATAACTATGGCTACACCTTC. Translated: CASRPRDNYGYTF. The chain links TRBV7-8 to TRBJ1-2; D call uncertain. In germline, CDR1 is SGHVS, CDR2 FQNEAQ. The CDR3 loop spans 13 amino acids. V shed 6 bases and J shed 1 base, with 9 bases lying between them.

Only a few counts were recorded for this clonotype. The CDR3 reads CASAGGLGNQPQHF. DNA of the CDR3: TGTGCCAGCGCAGGGGGCCTGGGCAATCAGCCCCAGCATTTT. The chain has TRBV10-3 and TRBJ1-5, with 8 bases fitting TRBD1. This CDR3 region has 14 residues. V lost 10 bases, J lost 2 bases, and 7 bases stayed unmatched. Per germline, CDR1 ENHRY and CDR2 SYGVKD.

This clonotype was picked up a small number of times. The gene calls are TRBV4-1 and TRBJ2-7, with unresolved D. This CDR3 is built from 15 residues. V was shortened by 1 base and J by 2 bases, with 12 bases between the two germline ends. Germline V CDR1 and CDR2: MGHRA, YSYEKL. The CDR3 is CASSQARQATYEQYF. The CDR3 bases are TGCGCCAGCAGCCAAGCGCGGCAGGCTACCTACGAGCAGTACTTC.

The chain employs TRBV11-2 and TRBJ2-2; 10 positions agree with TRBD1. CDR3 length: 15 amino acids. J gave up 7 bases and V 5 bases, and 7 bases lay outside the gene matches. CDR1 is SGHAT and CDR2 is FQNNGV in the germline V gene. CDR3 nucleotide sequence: TGTGCCAGCAGCGCACGGACAGGGGGGAGCGGGGAGCTGTTTTTT. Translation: CASSARTGGSGELFF.

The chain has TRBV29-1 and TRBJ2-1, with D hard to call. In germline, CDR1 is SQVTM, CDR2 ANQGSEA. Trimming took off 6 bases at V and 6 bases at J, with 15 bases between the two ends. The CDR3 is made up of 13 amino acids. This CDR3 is CSVGIWAGNEQFF. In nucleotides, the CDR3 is TGCAGCGTAGGCATCTGGGCTGGCAATGAGCAGTTCTTC.

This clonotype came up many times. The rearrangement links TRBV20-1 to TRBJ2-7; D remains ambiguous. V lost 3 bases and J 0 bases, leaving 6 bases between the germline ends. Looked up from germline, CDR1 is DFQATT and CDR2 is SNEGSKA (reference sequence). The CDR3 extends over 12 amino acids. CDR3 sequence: CSARFFSYEQYF. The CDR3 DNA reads TGCAGTGCTAGGTTCTTCTCCTACGAGCAGTACTTC.

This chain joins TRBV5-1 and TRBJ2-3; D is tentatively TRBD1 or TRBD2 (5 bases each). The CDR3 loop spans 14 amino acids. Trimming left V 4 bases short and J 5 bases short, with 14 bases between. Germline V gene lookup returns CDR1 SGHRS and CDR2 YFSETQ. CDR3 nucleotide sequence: TGCGCCAGCAGCACGCTCGGGACCCAAGATACGCAGTATTTT. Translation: CASSTLGTQDTQYF. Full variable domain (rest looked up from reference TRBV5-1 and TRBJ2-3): KAGVTQTPRYLIKTRGQQVTLSCSPISGHRSVSWYQQTPGQGLQFLFEYFSETQRNKGNFPGRFSGRQFSNSRSEMNVSTLELGDSALYLCASSTLGTQDTQYFGPGTRLTVL.

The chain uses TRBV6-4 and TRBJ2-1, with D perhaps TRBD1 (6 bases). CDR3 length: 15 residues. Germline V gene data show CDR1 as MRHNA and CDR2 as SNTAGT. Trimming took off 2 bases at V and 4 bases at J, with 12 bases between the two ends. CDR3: CASSDGRGPYNEQFF. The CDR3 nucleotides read TGTGCCAGCAGTGACGGCAGGGGACCTTACAATGAGCAGTTCTTC.